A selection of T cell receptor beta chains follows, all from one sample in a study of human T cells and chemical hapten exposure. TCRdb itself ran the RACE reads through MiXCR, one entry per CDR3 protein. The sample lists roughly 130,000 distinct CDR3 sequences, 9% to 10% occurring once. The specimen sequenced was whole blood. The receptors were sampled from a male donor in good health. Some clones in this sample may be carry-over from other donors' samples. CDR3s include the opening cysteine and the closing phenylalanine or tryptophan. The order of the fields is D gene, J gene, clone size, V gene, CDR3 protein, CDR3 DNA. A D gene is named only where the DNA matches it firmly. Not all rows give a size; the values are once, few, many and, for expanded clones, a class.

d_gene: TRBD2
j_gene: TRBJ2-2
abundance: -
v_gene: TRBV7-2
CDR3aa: CASSISGSTGELFF
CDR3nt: TGTGCCAGCAGTATTAGCGGGAGTACCGGGGAGCTGTTTTTT

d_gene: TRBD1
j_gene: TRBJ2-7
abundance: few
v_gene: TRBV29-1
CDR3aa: CSGTGTGASYEQYF
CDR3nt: TGCAGCGGTACCGGGACAGGGGCCTCCTACGAGCAGTACTTC

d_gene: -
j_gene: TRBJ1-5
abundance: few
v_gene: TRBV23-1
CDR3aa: CASKGTSQPQHF
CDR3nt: TGCGCCAGCAAAGGAACCTCTCAGCCCCAGCATTTT

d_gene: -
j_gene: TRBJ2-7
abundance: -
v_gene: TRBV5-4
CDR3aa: CASSAQGGNEQYF
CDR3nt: TGTGCCAGCAGCGCCCAGGGGGGCAACGAGCAGTACTTC

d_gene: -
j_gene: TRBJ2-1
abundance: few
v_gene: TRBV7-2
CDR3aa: CASSLPDEQFF
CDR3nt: TGTGCCAGCAGCTTACCAGATGAGCAGTTCTTC

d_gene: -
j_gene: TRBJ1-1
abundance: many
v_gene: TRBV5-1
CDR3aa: CASSLGVGTEAFF
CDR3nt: TGCGCCAGCAGCTTGGGGGTGGGCACTGAAGCTTTCTTT

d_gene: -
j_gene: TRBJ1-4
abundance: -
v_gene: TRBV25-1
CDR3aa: CASSEDGRGRNEKLFF
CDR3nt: TGTGCCAGCAGTGAAGACGGGAGGGGCCGAAATGAAAAACTGTTTTTT

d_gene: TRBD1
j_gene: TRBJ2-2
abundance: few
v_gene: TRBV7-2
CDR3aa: CASRPLGLTGDTGELFF
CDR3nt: TGTGCCAGCAGACCCCTTGGACTGACAGGGGACACCGGGGAGCTGTTTTTT

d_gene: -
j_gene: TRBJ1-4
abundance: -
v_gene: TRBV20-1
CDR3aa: CSASLGLRGTNEKLFF
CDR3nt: TGCAGTGCTAGCCTAGGACTTCGGGGTACTAATGAAAAACTGTTTTTT

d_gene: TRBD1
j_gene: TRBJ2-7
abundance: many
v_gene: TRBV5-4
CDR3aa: CASSRDRGTYEQYF
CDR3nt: TGTGCCAGCAGCCGCGACAGGGGTACCTACGAGCAGTACTTC

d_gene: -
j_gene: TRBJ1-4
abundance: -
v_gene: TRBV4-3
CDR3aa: CASSQDPATNEKLFF
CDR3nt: TGCGCCAGCAGCCAAGATCCTGCAACTAATGAAAAACTGTTTTTT

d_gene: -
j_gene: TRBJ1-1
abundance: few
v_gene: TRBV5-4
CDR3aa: CASSSALSTEAFF
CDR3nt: TGTGCCAGCAGCTCGGCCCTGAGCACTGAAGCTTTCTTT

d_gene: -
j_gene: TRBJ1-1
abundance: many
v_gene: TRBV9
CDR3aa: CASSPQQGLNTEAFF
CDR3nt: TGTGCCAGCAGCCCCCAACAGGGTTTGAACACTGAAGCTTTCTTT

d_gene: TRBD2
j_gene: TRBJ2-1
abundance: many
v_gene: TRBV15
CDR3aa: CATSWTSGRYASYNEQFF
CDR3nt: TGTGCCACCAGTTGGACTAGCGGGAGGTACGCCTCCTACAATGAGCAGTTCTTC

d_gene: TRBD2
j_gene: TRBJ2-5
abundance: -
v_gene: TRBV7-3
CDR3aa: CASSLSTGGPEETQYF
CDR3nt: TGTGCCAGCAGCTTAAGTACGGGGGGGCCTGAGGAGACCCAGTACTTC

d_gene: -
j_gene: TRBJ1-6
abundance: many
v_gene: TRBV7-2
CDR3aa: CASSFRPDNSPLHF
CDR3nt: TGTGCCAGCAGCTTTCGCCCCGATAATTCACCCCTCCACTTT

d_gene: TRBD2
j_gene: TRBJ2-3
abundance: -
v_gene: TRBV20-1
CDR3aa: CSARDRGGGPDTQYF
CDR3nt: TGCAGTGCTAGAGATCGCGGGGGGGGCCCAGATACGCAGTATTTT

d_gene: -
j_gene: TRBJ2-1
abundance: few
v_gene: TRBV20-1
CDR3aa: CSAHRPNYNEQFF
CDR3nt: TGCAGTGCTCACAGGCCTAACTACAATGAGCAGTTCTTC

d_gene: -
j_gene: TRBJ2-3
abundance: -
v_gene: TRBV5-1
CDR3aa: CASSLTGAEDTQYF
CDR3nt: TGCGCCAGCAGCTTAACGGGGGCGGAAGATACGCAGTATTTT

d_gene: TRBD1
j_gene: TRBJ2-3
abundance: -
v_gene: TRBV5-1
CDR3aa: CASSVQGASTDTQYF
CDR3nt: TGCGCCAGCAGTGTTCAGGGGGCTAGCACAGATACGCAGTATTTT